This T cell receptor (beta chain) was observed in a study of Ad26.COV2.S vaccination and SARS-CoV-2 variants. Across the whole study: Donor was in the COV1001 Ad26.COV2.S trial arm. Ad26.COV2.S, an intramuscular injection, was given once or twice 56 days apart. Study-wide results and caveats: An underestimation of total T cell responses may have resulted from the TCR breadth and depth analyses.

This CDR3 has 14 amino acids. Per the germline V gene, CDR1 is SGHRS and CDR2 is YFSETQ. V was clipped by 4 bases and J by 5 bases; unmatched bases: 7. In the case of this clone: Its cognate antigen is unknown.

Using immunoSEQ multiplex PCR, the repertoire was profiled, and TCRdb retains in-frame clones only, with some absent. This sample has some 250,000 clones, with approximately 88% found just once. The treatment here: approximately 18 received Ad26.COV2.S at low or high dose, single or two shots; roughly 5 received placebo; per-sample allocation not given. Day 63 following the first vaccine or placebo injection was when the samples were taken. A Boston adult aged 18-55 years was the donor. The chain joins TRBV5-1 to TRBJ1-1; 8 bases match TRBD1. The sequence was obtained from a person aged 18-60 years who received the Ad26.COV2.S COVID-19 vaccine or a placebo. The sequencing here drew on peripheral blood, taken in a trial of Ad26.COV2.S vaccine versus placebo. CDR3 region: CASSIGQGGTEAFF. In DNA form, the CDR3 reads TGCGCCAGCAGCATAGGACAGGGTGGGACTGAAGCTTTCTTT.